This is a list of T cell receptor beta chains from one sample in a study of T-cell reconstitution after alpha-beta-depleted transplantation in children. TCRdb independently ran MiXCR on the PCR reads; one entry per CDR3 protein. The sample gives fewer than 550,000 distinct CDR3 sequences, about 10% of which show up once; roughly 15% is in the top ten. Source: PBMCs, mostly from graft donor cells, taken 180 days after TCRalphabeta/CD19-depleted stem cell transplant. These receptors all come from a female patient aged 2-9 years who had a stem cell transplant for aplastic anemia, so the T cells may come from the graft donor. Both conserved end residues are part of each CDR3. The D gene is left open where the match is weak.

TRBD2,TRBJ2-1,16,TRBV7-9,CASSPEVAGGHNEQFF
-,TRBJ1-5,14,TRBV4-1,CASSQDPSIWPQHF
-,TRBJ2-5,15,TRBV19,CASSIAVRAQETQYF
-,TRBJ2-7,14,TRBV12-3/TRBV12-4,CASSLGGGSYEQYF
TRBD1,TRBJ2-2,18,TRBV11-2,CASSSIYRGPLHTGELFF
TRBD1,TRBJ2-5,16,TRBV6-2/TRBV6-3,CASSYSTRGRTETQYF
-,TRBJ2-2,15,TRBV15,CATSTQSPNTGELFF
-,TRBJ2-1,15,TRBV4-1,CASSHLAPQGGEQFF
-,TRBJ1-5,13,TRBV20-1,CSASHETSAPQHF
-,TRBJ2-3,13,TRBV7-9,CASSSDWGNTQYF
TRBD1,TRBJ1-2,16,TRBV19,CASWNHRDSSAYGYTF
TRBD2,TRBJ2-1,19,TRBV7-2,CASSRRTSANFNSYNEQFF
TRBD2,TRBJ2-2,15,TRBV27,CASTSGTSGVGELFF
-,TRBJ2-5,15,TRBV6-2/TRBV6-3,CASSYSLRLDETQYF
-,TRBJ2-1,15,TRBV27,CASSPGLPTYNEQFF
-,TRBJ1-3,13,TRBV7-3,CASSIGEGNTIYF
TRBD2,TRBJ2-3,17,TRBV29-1,CSAKGLAGVWSTDTQYF
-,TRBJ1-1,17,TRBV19,CASSQWATGGARTEAFF
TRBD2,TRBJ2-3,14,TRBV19,CATRLGGTTDTQYF
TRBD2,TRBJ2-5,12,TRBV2,CASRGGSETQYF
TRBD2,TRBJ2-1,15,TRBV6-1,CASSSSSGVPVEQFF
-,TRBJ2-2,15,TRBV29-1,CSVEDLGSYTGELFF
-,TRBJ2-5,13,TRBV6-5,CASSSVQGQTQYF
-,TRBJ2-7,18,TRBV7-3,CASSLKGRSGSHTYEQYF
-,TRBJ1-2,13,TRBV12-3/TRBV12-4,CASSLGRERGYTF
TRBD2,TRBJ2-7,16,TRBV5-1,CASSLMDLAGFYEQYF
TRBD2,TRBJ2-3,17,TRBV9,CASSDFSLAGGPDTQYF
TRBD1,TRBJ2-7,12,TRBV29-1,CSAIQGSYEQYF
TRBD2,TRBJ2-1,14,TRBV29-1,CSGRTSGPYNEQLF
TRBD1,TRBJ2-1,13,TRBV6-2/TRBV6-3,CASSRKGAREQFF
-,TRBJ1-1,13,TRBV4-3,CASSQDPRVEAFF
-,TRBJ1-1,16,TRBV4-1,CASSQDSVHKNTEAFF
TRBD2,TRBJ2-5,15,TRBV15,CATSRPAGVRETQYF
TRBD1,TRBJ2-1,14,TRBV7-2,CASSFYDRAGEQFF
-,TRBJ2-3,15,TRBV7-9,CASSRVGSPADTQYF
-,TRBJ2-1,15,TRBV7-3,CASSLIGSSYNEQFF
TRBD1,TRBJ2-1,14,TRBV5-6,CASTLVGTENEQFF
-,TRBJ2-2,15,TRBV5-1,CASSFGTFNTGELFF
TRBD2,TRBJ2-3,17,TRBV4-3,CASSLRRGGSSTDTQYF
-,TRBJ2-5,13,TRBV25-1,CASSEYPAGGQYF
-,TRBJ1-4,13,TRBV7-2,CASSGPANEKLFF
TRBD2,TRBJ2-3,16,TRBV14,CASSSLAGVSTDTQYF
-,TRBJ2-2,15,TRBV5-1,CASSPGLPGTGELFF
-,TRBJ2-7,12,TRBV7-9,CASSLARQEVYF
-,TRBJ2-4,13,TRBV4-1,CASSQETGNILYF
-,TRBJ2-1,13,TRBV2,CASWVGSWGKQFF
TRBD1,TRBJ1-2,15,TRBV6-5,CASSLSDRGDYGYTF
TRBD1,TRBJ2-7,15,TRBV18,CASSPIKGASYEQYF
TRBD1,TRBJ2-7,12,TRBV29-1,CSVRTGPYEQYF
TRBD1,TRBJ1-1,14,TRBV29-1,CSVEDRRQGPEAFF
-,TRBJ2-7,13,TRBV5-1,CASSLWGSYEQYF
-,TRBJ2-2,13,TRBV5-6,CASSLLDTGELFF
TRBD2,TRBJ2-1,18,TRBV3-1,CASSHDLAGVGVYNEQFF
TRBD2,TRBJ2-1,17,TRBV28,CASRVGISSGSQDEQFF
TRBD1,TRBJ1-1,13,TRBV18,CASSPTGFTEAFF